The T cell receptor (beta chain) under discussion was sequenced for a study of OX40 agonist ivuxolimab in advanced cancers. Study in general: There were three patients with partial responses, one having hepatocellular carcinoma and two cutaneous melanoma.

The length of the CDR3 is 16 residues. V lost 0 bases to trimming and J lost 5 bases; unmatched junction nucleotides: 9. The germline CDR1 and CDR2 sequences are SGDLS and YYNGEE. The assay was immunoSEQ multiplex PCR, and TCRdb's table has in-frame clones only and misses some. The sample consists of around 70,000 clones, around four fifths of them appearing once. The chain employs TRBV9 and TRBJ2-5; TRBD2 aligns across 8 bases. The sequencing used CD4+ or CD8+ T cells sorted from blood, collected in a trial of the OX40 agonist ivuxolimab. This clonotype was obtained from an adult with an advanced solid tumor such as melanoma, head and neck, liver or kidney cancer. The CDR3 coding sequence is TGTGCCAGCAGCGTAGAAGAGACAGCGGGAGAGGAGACCCAGTACTTC. Its translation: CASSVEETAGEETQYF. The full variable domain, completed using reference TRBV9 and TRBJ2-5, is DSGVTQTPKHLITATGQRVTLRCSPRSGDLSVYWYQQSLDQGLQFLIQYYNGEERAKGNILERFSAQQFPDLHSELNLSSLELGDSALYFCASSVEETAGEETQYFGPGTRLLVL.